This TCR beta chain was recorded in a study of identical twins' blood T cells. TCRdb ran MiXCR on the 5' RACE reads and lists one entry per CDR3 protein. The sample lists about 370,000 distinct CDR3 sequences; around 30% were seen once. This clonotype was picked up one time. Reared together, all three twin pairs probably met the same infectious agents and vaccines. Material: PBMCs. The receptor was isolated from a woman aged 18-50 years in good health.

The CDR3 sequence: CASNFVAEAFF. The CDR3 coding sequence is TGTGCCAGCAATTTTGTAGCTGAAGCTTTCTTT. The genes are TRBV2 and TRBJ1-1, with D unresolved. The germline V and J ends were trimmed by 7 bases and 6 bases, with 9 bases remaining between them. The CDR3 is 11 amino acids. Germline loops: CDR1 SNHLY, CDR2 FYNNEI. The variable domain in full, completed from reference TRBV2 and TRBJ1-1, reads EPEVTQTPSHQVTQMGQEVILRCVPISNHLYFYWYRQILGQKVEFLVSFYNNEISEKSEIFDDQFSVERPDGSNFTLKIRSTKLEDSAMYFCASNFVAEAFFGQGTRLTVV.